This is a list of T cell receptor beta chains from one sample in a study of identical twins. TCRdb reprocessed the 5' RACE reads with MiXCR, giving one entry per CDR3 protein. The data contain roughly 1,500,000 distinct CDR3 sequences, around a third of them singletons. Specimen: cord blood. These receptors originate from a newborn girl in good health. CDR3s include the opening cysteine and the closing phenylalanine or tryptophan. D genes are given only for firm matches. Clone size is stated in some rows and not others, as once, few, many or a class when expanded.

j_call d_call clone_size v_call cdr3_nt cdr3_aa
TRBJ1-6 TRBD1 - TRBV5-1 TGCGCCAGCAGCCAAGGGACAGTAGGAAGTTCACCCCTCCACTTT CASSQGTVGSSPLHF
TRBJ2-4 - few TRBV12-3/TRBV12-4 TGTGCCAGCAGTTTGGACCCTCGAGAGTCAGAAAACATTCAGTACTTC CASSLDPRESENIQYF
TRBJ2-7 TRBD2 - TRBV20-1 TGCAGTGCTATAGAAACTAGCGGGGACTACGAGCAGTACTTC CSAIETSGDYEQYF
TRBJ2-3 - - TRBV7-9 TGTGCCAGCAGCTTAGCAGAACTCCGGAGTGGCACAGATACGCAGTATTTT CASSLAELRSGTDTQYF
TRBJ2-7 - few TRBV21-1 TGTGCCAGCAGCAAAGCCGAGCGGGGGAGCTACGAGCAGTACTTC CASSKAERGSYEQYF
TRBJ2-3 - many TRBV7-2 TGTGCCAGCAGTTTATGGGCTAGCGGCACAGATACGCAGTATTTT CASSLWASGTDTQYF
TRBJ2-1 - - TRBV27 TGTGCCAGCAGTCCAAGGGGTAAACCCTACAATGAGCAGTTCTTC CASSPRGKPYNEQFF
TRBJ2-3 TRBD2 few TRBV24-1 TGTGCCACCAGTGTAGGGACTAGCGGTCTAGATACGCAGTATTTT CATSVGTSGLDTQYF
TRBJ1-3 - - TRBV16 TGTGCCAGCAGCCTACGGACAGCCTACTCTGGAAACACCATATATTTT CASSLRTAYSGNTIYF
TRBJ2-5 - few TRBV5-6 TGTGCCAGCAGCGGTGACAGGTATCGTGAGACCCAGTACTTC CASSGDRYRETQYF
TRBJ2-3 TRBD2 few TRBV15 TGTGCCACCAGCAGAGATGGTAGCGGGGGGGCGACAGATACGCAGTATTTT CATSRDGSGGATDTQYF
TRBJ2-1 - once TRBV7-2 TGTGCCAGCAGCTTATACCGGGAGAGGGAGCAGTTCTTC CASSLYREREQFF
TRBJ2-3 TRBD2 - TRBV4-2 TGTGCCAGCAGCCAACGCCCGGCCCAGACACTAGCGGGAGGGGATACGCAGTATTTT CASSQRPAQTLAGGDTQYF
TRBJ1-2 - - TRBV10-3 TGTGCCATCAGTGCGAATCACTATGGCTACACCTTC CAISANHYGYTF
TRBJ2-1 - few TRBV5-6 TGTGCCAGCAGATTACTAGTTTACAATGAGCAGTTCTTC CASRLLVYNEQFF
TRBJ2-7 - - TRBV5-1 TGCGCCAGCACGGGGCAGGGAAGATCCTACGAGCAGTACTTC CASTGQGRSYEQYF
TRBJ1-4 TRBD1 - TRBV9 TGTGCCAGCAGCGTAGTTGGCAGGGGGCGAGCTAATGAAAAACTGTTTTTT CASSVVGRGRANEKLFF
TRBJ2-3 - - TRBV20-1 TGCAGTCCTAGAGATCCCGGTGAGCATCCGGATACGCAGTATTTT CSPRDPGEHPDTQYF
TRBJ2-5 - - TRBV5-6 TGTGCCAGCAGCCCGGGGCTAGCAAGATTCCAAGAGACCCAGTACTTC CASSPGLARFQETQYF
TRBJ2-7 TRBD2 - TRBV7-2 TGTGCCAGCAGCTCATTTCCGGGACTAGCTGACAATGAGCAGTACTTC CASSSFPGLADNEQYF
TRBJ2-7 TRBD2 - TRBV20-1 TGCAGTGCTCCTAGAGCGGGGGTCTACGAGCAGTACTTC CSAPRAGVYEQYF
TRBJ1-2 - few TRBV6-1 TGTGCCAGCAGTGAAAAGAGATACGGGAAAGGCTACACCTTC CASSEKRYGKGYTF
TRBJ2-4 - many TRBV29-1 TGCAGCGTTGAAAGGGCGGGGCCGGTAAACATTCAGTACTTC CSVERAGPVNIQYF
TRBJ1-2 - - TRBV3-1 TGTGCCAGCAGCCATAACTATGGCTGCACCTTC CASSHNYGCTF
TRBJ2-3 - few TRBV6-2/TRBV6-3 TGTGCCAGCAGTTACTCGATACATGCGGGGCCAGATACGCAGTATTTT CASSYSIHAGPDTQYF
TRBJ1-2 - - TRBV4-2 TGTGCCAGCAGCCAAAGAGTGGGGGCCGGGAGCTATGGCTACACCTTC CASSQRVGAGSYGYTF
TRBJ1-2 - few TRBV29-1 TGCAGCGTGAGGACGCAGTTTCGGACAGGCTACACCTTC CSVRTQFRTGYTF
TRBJ2-3 - few TRBV10-2 TGCGCCAGCAGTGAGCCGTGGGCCTATACGCAGTATTTT CASSEPWAYTQYF
TRBJ2-7 TRBD1 - TRBV5-1 TGCGCCAGCAGCACAGACAGGGCCCTTGAGTACTTC CASSTDRALEYF
TRBJ2-4 - - TRBV4-2 TGTGCCAGCAGCCAAGAGTCCGGGGAGCTAGCCAAAAACATTCAGTACTTC CASSQESGELAKNIQYF
TRBJ2-7 - many TRBV4-1 TGCGCCAGCAGCCAAGGTGTAGGACTAAGCTCCTACGAGCAGTACTTC CASSQGVGLSSYEQYF